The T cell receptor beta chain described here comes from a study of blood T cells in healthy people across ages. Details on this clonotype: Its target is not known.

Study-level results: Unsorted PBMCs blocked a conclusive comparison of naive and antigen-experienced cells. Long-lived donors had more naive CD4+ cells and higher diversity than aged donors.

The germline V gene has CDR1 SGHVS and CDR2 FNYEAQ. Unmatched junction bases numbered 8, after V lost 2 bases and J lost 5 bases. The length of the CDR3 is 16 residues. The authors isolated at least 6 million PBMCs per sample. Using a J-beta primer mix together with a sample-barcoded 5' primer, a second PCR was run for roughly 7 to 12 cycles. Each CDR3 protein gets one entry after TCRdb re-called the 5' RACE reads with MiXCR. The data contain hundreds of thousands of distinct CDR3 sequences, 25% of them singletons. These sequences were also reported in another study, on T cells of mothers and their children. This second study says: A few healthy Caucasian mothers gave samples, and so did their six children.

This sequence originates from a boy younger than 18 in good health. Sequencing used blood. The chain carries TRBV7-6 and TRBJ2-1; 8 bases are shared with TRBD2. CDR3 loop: CASSLKSGGWDNEQFF. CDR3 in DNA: TGTGCCAGCAGCTTAAAATCGGGAGGGTGGGACAATGAGCAGTTCTTC.